The sequence of this TCR beta chain was determined in a study of cytomegalovirus exposure and HLA in healthy donors. The PCR contained 60 Vbeta and 13 Jbeta primers. This table comes from immunoSEQ multiplex PCR, and its TCRdb copy is limited to in-frame clones, with some not included. The sample carries over 140,000 clones, approximately 82% recorded once. Concerning this clone itself: What it recognizes is unknown.

Trimming stripped 0 bases from V and 0 bases from J, with 5 bases between. CDR1 and CDR2 from the germline V gene are SGHVS and FNYEAQ. This CDR3 is 14 amino acids long. Study outcomes and limitations: Earlier analysis found most TCR beta V segments productive about 87% or about 30% of the time. In presence/absence analyses, roughly uniform sequencing depth across donors was assumed.

The V and J genes are TRBV7-6 and TRBJ1-2; D uncertain. This receptor was identified in a man aged 30 to 45 in good health and CMV-seropositive. Material for sequencing was PBMCs. The CDR3 coding sequence is TGTGCCAGCAGCTTAGCCCACACTAACTATGGCTACACCTTC. Translating it yields CASSLAHTNYGYTF.